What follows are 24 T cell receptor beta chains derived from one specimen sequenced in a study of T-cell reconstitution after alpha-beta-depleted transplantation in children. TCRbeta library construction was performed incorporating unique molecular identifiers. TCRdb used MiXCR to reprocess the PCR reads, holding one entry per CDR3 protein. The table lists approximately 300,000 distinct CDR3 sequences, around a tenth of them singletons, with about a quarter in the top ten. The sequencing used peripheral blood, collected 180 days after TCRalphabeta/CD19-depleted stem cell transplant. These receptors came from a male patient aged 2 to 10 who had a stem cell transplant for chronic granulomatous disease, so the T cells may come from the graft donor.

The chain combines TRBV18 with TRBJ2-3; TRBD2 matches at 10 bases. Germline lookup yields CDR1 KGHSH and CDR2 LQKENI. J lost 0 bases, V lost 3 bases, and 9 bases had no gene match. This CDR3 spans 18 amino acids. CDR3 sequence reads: CASSPITSGVPSTDTQYF. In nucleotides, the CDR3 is TGTGCCAGCTCACCGATTACTAGCGGGGTGCCAAGCACAGATACGCAGTATTTT.

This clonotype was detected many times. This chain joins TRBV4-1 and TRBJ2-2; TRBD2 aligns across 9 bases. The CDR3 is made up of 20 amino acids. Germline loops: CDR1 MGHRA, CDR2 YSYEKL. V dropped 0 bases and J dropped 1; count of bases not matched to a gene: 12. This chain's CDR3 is CASSQEPGRGGLRNTGELFF. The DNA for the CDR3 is TGCGCCAGCAGCCAAGAGCCGGGGCGGGGGGGCCTCCGGAACACCGGGGAGCTGTTTTTT.

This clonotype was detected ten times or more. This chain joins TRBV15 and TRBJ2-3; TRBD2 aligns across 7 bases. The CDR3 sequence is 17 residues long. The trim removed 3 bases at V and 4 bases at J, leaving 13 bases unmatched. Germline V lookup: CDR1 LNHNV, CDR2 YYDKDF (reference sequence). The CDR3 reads CATSRKKGGSPSDTQYF. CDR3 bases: TGTGCCACCAGCAGGAAGAAGGGAGGGTCCCCATCAGATACGCAGTATTTT.

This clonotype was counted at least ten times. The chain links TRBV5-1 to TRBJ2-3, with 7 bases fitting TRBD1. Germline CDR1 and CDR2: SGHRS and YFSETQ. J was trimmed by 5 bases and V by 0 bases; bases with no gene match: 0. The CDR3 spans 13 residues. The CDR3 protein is CASSLGQGDTQYF. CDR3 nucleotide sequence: TGCGCCAGCAGCTTGGGACAGGGAGATACGCAGTATTTT.

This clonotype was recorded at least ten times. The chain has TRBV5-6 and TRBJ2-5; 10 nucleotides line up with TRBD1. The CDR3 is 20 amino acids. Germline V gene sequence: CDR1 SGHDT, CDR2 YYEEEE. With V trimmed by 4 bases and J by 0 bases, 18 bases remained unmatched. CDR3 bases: TGTGCCAGCAGCGTGTATGCACGGGACAGGGGTTTAAGCAACCAAGAGACCCAGTACTTC. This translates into CASSVYARDRGLSNQETQYF.

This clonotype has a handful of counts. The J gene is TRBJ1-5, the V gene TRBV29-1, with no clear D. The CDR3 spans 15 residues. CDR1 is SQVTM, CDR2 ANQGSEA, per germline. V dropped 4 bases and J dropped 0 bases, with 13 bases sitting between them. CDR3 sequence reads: CSVVRGNYSNQPQHF. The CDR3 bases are TGCAGCGTTGTTCGGGGAAATTATAGCAATCAGCCCCAGCATTTT.

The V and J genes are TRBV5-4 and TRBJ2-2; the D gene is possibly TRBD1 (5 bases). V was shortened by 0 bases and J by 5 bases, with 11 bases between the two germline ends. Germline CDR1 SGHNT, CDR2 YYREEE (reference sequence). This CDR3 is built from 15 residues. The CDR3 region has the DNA TGTGCCAGCAGCTTGGAAGGGGCGCTGACCGGGGAGCTGTTTTTT. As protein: CASSLEGALTGELFF. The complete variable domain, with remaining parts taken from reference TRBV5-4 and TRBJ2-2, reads ETGVTQSPTHLIKTRGQQVTLRCSSQSGHNTVSWYQQALGQGPQFIFQYYREEENGRGNFPPRFSGLQFPNYSSELNVNALELDDSALYLCASSLEGALTGELFFGEGSRLTVL.

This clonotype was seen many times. CDR3 DNA: TGTGCCAGCAGCCAAGACGGAGGCTTGGAGACCCAGTACTTC. Translated, it gives CASSQDGGLETQYF. The genes are TRBV4-2 and TRBJ2-5, with D perhaps matching TRBD2 (5 bases). V was shortened by 0 bases and J by 5 bases, with 10 bases between the two germline ends. The CDR3 is made up of 14 amino acids. Germline V gene lookup returns CDR1 LGHNA and CDR2 YNFKEQ.

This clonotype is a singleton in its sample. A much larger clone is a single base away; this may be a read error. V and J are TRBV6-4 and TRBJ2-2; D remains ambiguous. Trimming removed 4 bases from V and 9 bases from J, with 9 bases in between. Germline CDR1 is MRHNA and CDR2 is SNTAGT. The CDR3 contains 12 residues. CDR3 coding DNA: TGTGCCAGCAGTGGCTTTGGCCGGGAGCTGTTTTTT. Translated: CASSGFGRELFF.

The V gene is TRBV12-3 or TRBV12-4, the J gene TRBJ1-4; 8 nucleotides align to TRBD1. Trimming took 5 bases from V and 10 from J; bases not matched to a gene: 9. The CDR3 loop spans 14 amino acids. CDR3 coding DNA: TGTGCCAGCAGTCATCAAGGACAGGGAGGAAAACTGTTTTTT. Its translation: CASSHQGQGGKLFF.

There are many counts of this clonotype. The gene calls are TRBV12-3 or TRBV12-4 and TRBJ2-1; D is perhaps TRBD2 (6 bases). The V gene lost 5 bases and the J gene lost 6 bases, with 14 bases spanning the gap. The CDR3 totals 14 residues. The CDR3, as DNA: TGTGCCAGCAGTGGAGGGGCCAGCGGCAATGAGCAGTTCTTC. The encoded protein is CASSGGASGNEQFF.

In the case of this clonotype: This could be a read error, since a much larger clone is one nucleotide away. CDR3 in DNA: TGTGCCAGCAGTTACAAGCGGGGCTCCCTTTCCTCTGGGTCCAACGTCCTGACTTTC. This codes for CASSYKRGSLSSGSNVLTF. The chain recombines TRBV6-2 or TRBV6-3 with TRBJ2-6, with 7 nucleotides matching TRBD2. This CDR3 is built from 19 residues. Germline lookup yields CDR1 MNHEY and CDR2 SVGEGT.

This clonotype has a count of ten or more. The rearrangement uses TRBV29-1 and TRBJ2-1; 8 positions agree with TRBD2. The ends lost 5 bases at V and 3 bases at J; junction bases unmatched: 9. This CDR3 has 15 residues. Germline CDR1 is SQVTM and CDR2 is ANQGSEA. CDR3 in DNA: TGCAGCGTTCCCAAGATAGCGGGGCTCTACAATGAGCAGTTCTTC. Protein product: CSVPKIAGLYNEQFF.

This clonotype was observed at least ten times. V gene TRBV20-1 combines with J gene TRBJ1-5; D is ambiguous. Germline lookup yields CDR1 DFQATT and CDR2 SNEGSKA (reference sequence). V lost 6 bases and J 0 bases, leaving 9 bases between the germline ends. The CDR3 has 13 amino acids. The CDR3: CSAPEVSNQPQHF. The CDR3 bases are TGCAGTGCCCCTGAGGTTAGCAATCAGCCCCAGCATTTT.

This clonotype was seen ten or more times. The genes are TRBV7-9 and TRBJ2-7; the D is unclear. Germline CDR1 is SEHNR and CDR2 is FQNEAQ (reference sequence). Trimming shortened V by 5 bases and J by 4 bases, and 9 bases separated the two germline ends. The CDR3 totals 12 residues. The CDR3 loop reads CASSPGRYEQYF. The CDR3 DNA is TGTGCCAGCAGCCCTGGACGGTACGAGCAGTACTTC.

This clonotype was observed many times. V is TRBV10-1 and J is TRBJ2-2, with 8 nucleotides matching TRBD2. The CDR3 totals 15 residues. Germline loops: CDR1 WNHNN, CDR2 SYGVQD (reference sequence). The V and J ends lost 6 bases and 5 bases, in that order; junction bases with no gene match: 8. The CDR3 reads CASSRGPSGTGELFF. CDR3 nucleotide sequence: TGCGCCAGCAGCCGAGGCCCTAGCGGGACCGGGGAGCTGTTTTTT.

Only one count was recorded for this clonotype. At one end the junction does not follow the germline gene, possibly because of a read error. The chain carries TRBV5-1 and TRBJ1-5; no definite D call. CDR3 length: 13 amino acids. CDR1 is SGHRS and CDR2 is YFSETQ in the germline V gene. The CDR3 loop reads CASSLGGNQPPHF. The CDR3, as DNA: TGCGCCAGCAGCTTGGGCGGCAATCAGCCCCCGCATTTT.

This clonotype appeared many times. CDR3 DNA: TGCGCCAGCAGCTTGGGGTACCGCCTCCTCGAGCAGTACTTC. As protein: CASSLGYRLLEQYF. This rearrangement joins TRBV5-1 to TRBJ2-7, with unresolved D. This CDR3 has 14 residues. V lost 0 bases, J lost 6 bases, and 13 bases lay in between. Germline V CDR1 and CDR2: SGHRS, YFSETQ. Together with reference TRBV5-1 and TRBJ2-7, the CDR3 gives the full variable domain: KAGVTQTPRYLIKTRGQQVTLSCSPISGHRSVSWYQQTPGQGLQFLFEYFSETQRNKGNFPGRFSGRQFSNSRSEMNVSTLELGDSALYLCASSLGYRLLEQYFGPGTRLTVT.

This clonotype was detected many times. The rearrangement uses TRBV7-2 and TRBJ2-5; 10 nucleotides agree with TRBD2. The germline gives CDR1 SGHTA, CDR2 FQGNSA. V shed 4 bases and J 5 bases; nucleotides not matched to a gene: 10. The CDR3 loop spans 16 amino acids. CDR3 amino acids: CASSSPLAGGWETQYF. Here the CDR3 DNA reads TGTGCCAGCAGCTCCCCGTTAGCGGGGGGTTGGGAGACCCAGTACTTC.

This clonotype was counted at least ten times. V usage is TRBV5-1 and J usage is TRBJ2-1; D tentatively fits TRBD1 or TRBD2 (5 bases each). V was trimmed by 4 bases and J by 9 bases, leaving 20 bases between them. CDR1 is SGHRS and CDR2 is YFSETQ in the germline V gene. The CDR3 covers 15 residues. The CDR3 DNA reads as TGCGCCAGCAGCCCTGGGGGATCCGTTGGCGGTGAGCAGTTCTTC. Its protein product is CASSPGGSVGGEQFF.

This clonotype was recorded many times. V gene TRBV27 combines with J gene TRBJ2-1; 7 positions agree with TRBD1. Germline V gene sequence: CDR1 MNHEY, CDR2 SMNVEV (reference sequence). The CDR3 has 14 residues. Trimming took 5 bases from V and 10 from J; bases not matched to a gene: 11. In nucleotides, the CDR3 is TGTGCCAGCAGTGGCCCGGGACAGCATAGAGAGCAGTTCTTC. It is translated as CASSGPGQHREQFF.

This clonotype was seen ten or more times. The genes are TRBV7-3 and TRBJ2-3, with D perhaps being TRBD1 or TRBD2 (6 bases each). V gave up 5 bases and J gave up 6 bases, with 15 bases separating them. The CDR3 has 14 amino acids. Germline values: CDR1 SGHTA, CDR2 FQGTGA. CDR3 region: CASSPKGGLDTQYF. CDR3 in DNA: TGTGCCAGCAGCCCCAAGGGGGGTCTGGATACGCAGTATTTT.

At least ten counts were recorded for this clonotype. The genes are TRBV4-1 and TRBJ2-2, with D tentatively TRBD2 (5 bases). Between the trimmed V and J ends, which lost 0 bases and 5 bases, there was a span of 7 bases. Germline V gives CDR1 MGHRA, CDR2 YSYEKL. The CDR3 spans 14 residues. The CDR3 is CASSQDPGTGELFF. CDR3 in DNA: TGCGCCAGCAGCCAAGACCCGGGGACCGGGGAGCTGTTTTTT.

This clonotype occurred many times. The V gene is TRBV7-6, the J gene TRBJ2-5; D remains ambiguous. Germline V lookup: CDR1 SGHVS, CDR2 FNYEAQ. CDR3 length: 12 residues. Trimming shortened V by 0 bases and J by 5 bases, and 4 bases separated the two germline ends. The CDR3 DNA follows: TGTGCCAGCAGCTTAGCGAGCGAGACCCAGTACTTC. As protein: CASSLASETQYF.